This T cell receptor beta chain was found in a study of T cell responses to AZD1222 COVID-19 vaccine. The sample holds one count of this clone. Profiled with immunoSEQ multiplex PCR; TCRdb holds only in-frame clones, not every one. The table includes 75,000 to 100,000 clones, 85% to 90% detected once. Germline V CDR1 and CDR2: SGHNT, YYREEE (reference sequence). The CDR3 extends over 14 amino acids. V was cut by 0 bases and J by 8 bases, with 12 bases left in between. The source material was peripheral blood, sampled on day 0 of AZD1222 vaccination. The TCR sequence derives from an adult in good health. The V gene is TRBV5-4, the J gene TRBJ2-1; maybe TRBD2 (6 bases). CDR3 sequence: CASSLGLAYDEQFF. CDR3 coding DNA: TGTGCCAGCAGCTTGGGTCTAGCGTATGATGAGCAGTTCTTC.